The clone carrying this T cell receptor beta chain was seen ten or more times. Its target is not known. These data are taken from a study of CD8+ T cells in alopecia areata. The overall study: Treatment comprised oral tofacitinib, 5 to 10 mg twice daily, in treated patients. Using the percentage of affected scalp area, treated patients' severity was scored. Study-wide findings and caveats: Lesional scalp, especially alopecia totalis/universalis, showed higher clonality than normal scalp. A great number of expanded lesional clones endured in scalp and blood during tofacitinib.

Extraction of RNA preceded its reverse transcription into cDNA, which served as the sequencing template. Some clones are missing from TCRdb's copy, which holds only in-frame ones; the method was immunoSEQ multiplex PCR. The sample carries 80,000 to 100,000 clones, around 47% recorded once. The treatment denotes: oral pan-JAK inhibitor, 5-10 mg twice daily. The sequenced sample was CD8+ T cells sorted from blood, obtained at week 24, from a patient treated with tofacitinib. This sequence originates from a human donor with alopecia areata.

CDR3 sequence (DNA): TGTGCCAGTAGTATAGAGAGGAACACCGGGGAGCTGTTTTTT. It is translated as CASSIERNTGELFF. V and J are TRBV19 and TRBJ2-2, with D uncertain. CDR1 and CDR2 (germline): LNHDA, SQIVND (reference sequence). This CDR3 comprises 14 residues. Trimming pared 0 bases from V and 1 base from J, leaving 3 bases between.